This T cell receptor (beta chain) was sequenced for a study of regulatory T cells in long-lasting Graves disease. Arm-PCR of CDR3 regions and iRepertoire HTBI primers were used to build TCR beta libraries. Via MiXCR, TCRdb re-called the multiplex PCR reads, giving one row per CDR3 protein. The data show 360,000 or so distinct CDR3 sequences, around 16% seen once. The time point was: newly diagnosed GD, antithyroid drugs for less than 3 months. TCR sequences were obtained from RNA taken from PBMCs. Worth noting for this clonotype: Relative to the germline gene, one junction end is altered; a read error may explain this.

The data were also submitted as part of a second study, on T cells in Graves' hyperthyroidism and ophthalmopathy.

The receptor was derived from a woman between 18 and 29 years old with Graves disease. Sequencing was performed on peripheral blood mononuclear cells (PBMCs), taken at new diagnosis, from a patient treated with antithyroid drugs.

CDR3 loop: CASAGTPGHF. The CDR3 DNA sequence: TGCGCCAGCGCCGGGACCCCAGGACACTTC. The V gene is TRBV10-2, the J gene TRBJ2-5; D may correspond to TRBD1 or TRBD2 (5 bases each). CDR3 length: 10 residues. Germline V CDR1 and CDR2: WSHSY, SAAADI.